Given below is one TCR beta chain in context. What it recognizes is unknown. This sample stems from a study of PD-L1 blockade in urothelial cancer. Across the study: Of prior chemotherapy regimens, patients had received between 0 and 3. A median around 150,000 T cells were found in blood samples. Findings and caveats of the study: Stronger expansion of tumor-associated clones in blood at 3 weeks distinguished durable-benefit patients.

Libraries were prepared by immunoSEQ multiplex PCR; TCRdb keeps only in-frame clonotypes and omits some of them. The profile shows roughly 87,000 clones, roughly nine tenths of them singletons. Each individual provided 1 to 8 samples (taken pretreatment and on-treatment). The junction had 9 bases not matched to a gene; V was cut back by 4 bases and J by 4 bases. CDR1 and CDR2 (germline): ENHRY, SYGVKD. CDR3 length equals 16 residues. The J gene is TRBJ1-1, the V gene TRBV10-3; 10 nucleotides match TRBD1. The material was PBMCs, obtained around atezolizumab (anti-PD-L1) treatment. The TCR was taken from a woman in her seventies with urothelial cancer. The CDR3 spells CAISGDRGHAGTEAFF. CDR3 bases: TGTGCCATCAGTGGAGACAGGGGGCATGCGGGCACTGAAGCTTTCTTT.